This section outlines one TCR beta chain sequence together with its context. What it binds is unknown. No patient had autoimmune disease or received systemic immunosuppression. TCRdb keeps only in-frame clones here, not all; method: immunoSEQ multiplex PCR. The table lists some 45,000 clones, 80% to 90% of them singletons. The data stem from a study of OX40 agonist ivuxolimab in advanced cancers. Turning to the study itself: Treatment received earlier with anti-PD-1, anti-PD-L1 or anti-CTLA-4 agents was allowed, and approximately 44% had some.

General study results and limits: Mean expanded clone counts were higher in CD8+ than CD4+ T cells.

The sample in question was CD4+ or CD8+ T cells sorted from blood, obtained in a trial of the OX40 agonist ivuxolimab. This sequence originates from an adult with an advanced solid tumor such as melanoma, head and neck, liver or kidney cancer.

CDR3 sequence reads: CASSQGQPNSPLHF. The CDR3 DNA follows: TGCGCCAGCAGCCAGGGACAGCCCAATTCACCCCTCCACTTT. The chain recombines TRBV5-1 with TRBJ1-6; TRBD1 aligns across 7 bases. J was trimmed by 7 bases and V by 4 bases; bases with no gene match: 5. CDR3 length: 14 residues. From germline, CDR1 is SGHRS and CDR2 YFSETQ.